Only one count was recorded for the clone carrying this T cell receptor (beta chain). This entry is derived from a study of control samples from healthy donors and cancer patients. From germline, CDR1 is SGHDT and CDR2 YYEEEE. The V and J ends lost 4 bases and 11 bases, in that order; junction bases with no gene match: 4. The CDR3 totals 12 residues. Only in-frame clones appear in the TCRdb table, and some are missing; sequencing was by immunoSEQ multiplex PCR. Of roughly 190,000 clones in the sample, roughly 91% were seen once. This chain joins TRBV5-6 and TRBJ1-2, with TRBD1 matching 11 bases. This receptor was obtained from a woman aged 25 to 39 in good health. The source material was blood. The CDR3 loop is CASSAGTGGYTF. The CDR3 nucleotides are TGTGCCAGCAGCGCAGGGACAGGGGGTTACACCTTC.